This is a list of T cell receptor beta chains from one sample in a study of T cell responses to AZD1222 COVID-19 vaccine. Some clones are missing from TCRdb's copy, which holds only in-frame ones; the method was immunoSEQ multiplex PCR. The profile shows about 60,000 clones, roughly 84% of them singletons. Sequenced material: peripheral blood, taken on day 0 of AZD1222 vaccination. These receptors all come from an adult in good health. Both conserved end residues are part of each CDR3. The order of the fields is CDR3 DNA, CDR3 protein, clone size, J gene, D gene, V gene. D genes are given only for firm matches. Rows give clone size only sometimes, using once, few, many, or a class for an expanded clone.

DNA: TGCGCCAGCAGTGTCGCGGGTCGTGAAAATTCACCCCTCCACTTT
CDR3: CASSVAGRENSPLHF
size: .
J: TRBJ1-6
D: .
V: TRBV10-2

DNA: TGTGCCAGCAGCCCGGGACAGGTCGGTTCTTATGGCTACACCTTC
CDR3: CASSPGQVGSYGYTF
size: .
J: TRBJ1-2
D: TRBD1
V: TRBV7-6

DNA: TGTGCCAGCAGCCCAACCGGGACTAGCGGGACCGGGGAGCTGTTTTTT
CDR3: CASSPTGTSGTGELFF
size: .
J: TRBJ2-2
D: TRBD2
V: TRBV4-2

DNA: TGTGCCAGCAGTTTAGGGACAGGGTACGAAAAACTGTTTTTT
CDR3: CASSLGTGYEKLFF
size: .
J: TRBJ1-4
D: TRBD1
V: TRBV28

DNA: TGTGCCAGCCGAAGCTGGACAGGGAGGCCAGATACGCAGTATTTT
CDR3: CASRSWTGRPDTQYF
size: .
J: TRBJ2-3
D: TRBD1
V: TRBV4-2

DNA: TGTGCCAGCAGCCAAGCAGGGGGACCCGTGTTCTATGGCTACACCTTC
CDR3: CASSQAGGPVFYGYTF
size: .
J: TRBJ1-2
D: TRBD1
V: TRBV4-2

DNA: TGTGCCAGCACTTTTCTGCAGGGTGTCACCGGGGAGCTGTTTTTT
CDR3: CASTFLQGVTGELFF
size: few
J: TRBJ2-2
D: .
V: TRBV27

DNA: TGTGCCAGCAGCTTGTCTCAGGGGCGCTTTGAGACCCAGTACTTC
CDR3: CASSLSQGRFETQYF
size: once
J: TRBJ2-5
D: .
V: TRBV5-4

DNA: TGCAGCGTTGAACCAAGACAGGGGAATGAAAAACTGTTTTTT
CDR3: CSVEPRQGNEKLFF
size: .
J: TRBJ1-4
D: TRBD1
V: TRBV29-1

DNA: TGCGCCAGCAGCTTGGGACGGGCCCGCACAGATACGCAGTATTTT
CDR3: CASSLGRARTDTQYF
size: .
J: TRBJ2-3
D: .
V: TRBV5-1

DNA: TGTGCCAGCAGCTTCCGTGGGTCCCAAGAGACCCAGTACTTC
CDR3: CASSFRGSQETQYF
size: .
J: TRBJ2-5
D: .
V: TRBV7-9

DNA: TGTGCCAGCAGCCAGGGGAACGCTCAGCCCCAGCATTTT
CDR3: CASSQGNAQPQHF
size: .
J: TRBJ1-5
D: .
V: TRBV7-8

DNA: TGTGCCATCGACAGAACCTTATTCTATGGCTACACCTTC
CDR3: CAIDRTLFYGYTF
size: .
J: TRBJ1-2
D: .
V: TRBV12-3/TRBV12-4

DNA: TGTGCCAGCAGTGACTCGACACGGGGCCCCACAGATACGCAGTATTTT
CDR3: CASSDSTRGPTDTQYF
size: .
J: TRBJ2-3
D: .
V: TRBV6-4

DNA: TGTGCCAGCAGCCAAGGTGGTGGCGGGGGGAAAACGCACTACGAGCAGTACTTC
CDR3: CASSQGGGGGKTHYEQYF
size: .
J: TRBJ2-7
D: TRBD2
V: TRBV4-2

DNA: TGTGCCAGCAGCTTTGACGGCTATAATTCACCCCTCCACTTT
CDR3: CASSFDGYNSPLHF
size: .
J: TRBJ1-6
D: .
V: TRBV7-8

DNA: TGTGCCAGAAGGACCCGGGACTGCGTCTCGGGGAATCAGCCCCAGCATTTT
CDR3: CARRTRDCVSGNQPQHF
size: .
J: TRBJ1-5
D: .
V: TRBV5-3

DNA: TGCGCCAGCAGCCTTACCGAACAGGGACATCAGCCCCAGCATTTT
CDR3: CASSLTEQGHQPQHF
size: many
J: TRBJ1-5
D: .
V: TRBV4-1

DNA: TGTGCAAGTCGCTTAGGAGGGGGGGACAGGGTTAACTATGGCTACACCTTC
CDR3: CASRLGGGDRVNYGYTF
size: once
J: TRBJ1-2
D: .
V: TRBV12-2

DNA: TGTGCCAGCAGCAACCAGGCTGATCCTAACTATGGCTACACCTTC
CDR3: CASSNQADPNYGYTF
size: .
J: TRBJ1-2
D: .
V: TRBV2

DNA: TGTGCCAGCAGGACAGGGGATTCACCCCTCCACTTT
CDR3: CASRTGDSPLHF
size: .
J: TRBJ1-6
D: TRBD1
V: TRBV6-6

DNA: TGTGCCAGCAGCATTACGGATGACTCTGGGGCCAACGTCCTGACTTTC
CDR3: CASSITDDSGANVLTF
size: .
J: TRBJ2-6
D: .
V: TRBV7-9

DNA: TGCGCCAGCAGCTTGGTGGGGACAGGGCGCGACGAAAAACTGTTTTTT
CDR3: CASSLVGTGRDEKLFF
size: .
J: TRBJ1-4
D: TRBD1
V: TRBV5-1

DNA: TGTGCCAGTGAGGGAAGGGGACTAGCGGGGGCCCAAGAGACCCAGTACTTC
CDR3: CASEGRGLAGAQETQYF
size: once
J: TRBJ2-5
D: TRBD2
V: TRBV19

DNA: TGCGCCAGCAGCCAAGATTTGATTGGGGTAGTTCTGGATACGCAGTATTTT
CDR3: CASSQDLIGVVLDTQYF
size: .
J: TRBJ2-3
D: .
V: TRBV4-3

DNA: TGTGCCAGCAGTGAAGACCTAGATCGGCATACGCAGTATTTT
CDR3: CASSEDLDRHTQYF
size: .
J: TRBJ2-3
D: .
V: TRBV6-1

DNA: TGTGCCAGCAGCGTAGAGGGTGCGTCAGGGAGCTACAATGAGCAGTTCTTC
CDR3: CASSVEGASGSYNEQFF
size: .
J: TRBJ2-1
D: .
V: TRBV9

DNA: TGTGCCACCAGCAGAGATAACAGGGCTAATTCACCCCTCCACTTT
CDR3: CATSRDNRANSPLHF
size: .
J: TRBJ1-6
D: .
V: TRBV15

DNA: TGCGCCAGCAGCTTGGCCCAGACAGGGGATGAGCAGTTCTTC
CDR3: CASSLAQTGDEQFF
size: .
J: TRBJ2-1
D: TRBD1
V: TRBV5-1

DNA: TGCGCCAGCAGCTTGGCGGCAGGGAGGCTGGGGACTGAAGCTTTCTTT
CDR3: CASSLAAGRLGTEAFF
size: .
J: TRBJ1-1
D: .
V: TRBV5-1

DNA: TGTGCCAGCACCCCAGCCGGCACCGGGGAGCTGTTTTTT
CDR3: CASTPAGTGELFF
size: once
J: TRBJ2-2
D: .
V: TRBV11-3

DNA: TGTGCCAGCAGCCCGGGACAGGGCACTAATGAAAAACTGTTTTTT
CDR3: CASSPGQGTNEKLFF
size: .
J: TRBJ1-4
D: TRBD1
V: TRBV5-8

DNA: TGTGCCAGCAGTGGGACAGAGAGTTACTATGGCTACACCTTC
CDR3: CASSGTESYYGYTF
size: .
J: TRBJ1-2
D: .
V: TRBV2

DNA: TGTGCCAGTTGTCAGTCCGCAGGGAGGAACACCGGGGAGCTGTTTTTT
CDR3: CASCQSAGRNTGELFF
size: .
J: TRBJ2-2
D: .
V: TRBV18

DNA: TGCGCCAGCAGCCAAGGGGGATTCGACCAGCCCCAGCATTTT
CDR3: CASSQGGFDQPQHF
size: .
J: TRBJ1-5
D: .
V: TRBV4-1

DNA: TGTGCCAGTAGCCCACAGATTAACTATGGCTACACCTTC
CDR3: CASSPQINYGYTF
size: .
J: TRBJ1-2
D: .
V: TRBV19

DNA: TGTGCCACCGGTAGGGGTGTCCGGCAGCCCCAGCATTTT
CDR3: CATGRGVRQPQHF
size: .
J: TRBJ1-5
D: .
V: TRBV2

DNA: TGTGCCAGCAGCGTAGGACGTACCTCCTACGAGCAGTACTTC
CDR3: CASSVGRTSYEQYF
size: .
J: TRBJ2-7
D: .
V: TRBV9

DNA: TGCGCCAGCAGTCCCCCGGGGACGGAGAAGAACACCGGGGAGCTGTTTTTT
CDR3: CASSPPGTEKNTGELFF
size: .
J: TRBJ2-2
D: .
V: TRBV23-1

DNA: TGCGCCAGCAGCTGGACGGGACACACCTATGGCTACACCTTC
CDR3: CASSWTGHTYGYTF
size: .
J: TRBJ1-2
D: .
V: TRBV5-1

DNA: TGTGCCAGCTCACCACCGTCGGCTAGCGTCCACACCGGGGAGCTGTTTTTT
CDR3: CASSPPSASVHTGELFF
size: .
J: TRBJ2-2
D: .
V: TRBV18

DNA: TGTGCCAGCAGTCCCTCAACGGTCAATCAGCCCCAGCATTTT
CDR3: CASSPSTVNQPQHF
size: .
J: TRBJ1-5
D: .
V: TRBV6-5

DNA: TGTGCCAGCAGCCAACCAGGGGGGTGGACTGAAGCTTTCTTT
CDR3: CASSQPGGWTEAFF
size: .
J: TRBJ1-1
D: TRBD1
V: TRBV3-1/TRBV3-2

DNA: TGTGCCTGGAGTTCATCCCGGGTCTCTCGGTCCTACGAGCAGTACTTC
CDR3: CAWSSSRVSRSYEQYF
size: .
J: TRBJ2-7
D: .
V: TRBV30

DNA: TGTGCCAGCAGCTTGGCCGGGACAGGAGGGGATCAGCCCCAGCATTTT
CDR3: CASSLAGTGGDQPQHF
size: .
J: TRBJ1-5
D: TRBD1
V: TRBV7-8

DNA: TGTGCCAGCAGCTTAAGGACTAGCGGGGGAAATGAGCAGTTCTTC
CDR3: CASSLRTSGGNEQFF
size: .
J: TRBJ2-1
D: TRBD2
V: TRBV11-3

DNA: TGTGCCTGGAGTTATGCCACAAACACTGAAGCTTTCTTT
CDR3: CAWSYATNTEAFF
size: few
J: TRBJ1-1
D: .
V: TRBV30

DNA: TGTGCCAGCGCCCTTTTGGCGGGGGTTGGGAATCAGCCCCAGCATTTT
CDR3: CASALLAGVGNQPQHF
size: .
J: TRBJ1-5
D: .
V: TRBV28

DNA: TGTGCCAGCTCACGGGACAGTAACCCTTATAGCAATCAGCCCCAGCATTTT
CDR3: CASSRDSNPYSNQPQHF
size: .
J: TRBJ1-5
D: TRBD1
V: TRBV18

DNA: TGTGCCAGCCTCAGTCGGCGAGAGACCCAGTACTTC
CDR3: CASLSRRETQYF
size: .
J: TRBJ2-5
D: .
V: TRBV3-1/TRBV3-2